This T cell receptor (beta chain) was retrieved from a study of blood T cell repertoires in COVID-19. In the study overall: Collection of acute and convalescent COVID-19 samples took place in the United States, Italy and Spain. From T cells, B-cell-depleted T cells, or PBMCs came the material, which was cDNA or gDNA.

Authors' methods: Estimation of nucleated cell counts was performed using reference gene primer amplification. Only in-frame clones appear in the TCRdb table, and some are missing; sequencing was by immunoSEQ multiplex PCR. V, J and clone size were drawn from that table, and D and trimming were deduced from the DNA. The sample contains around 41,000 clones, 88% of which appear only once. Germline assignment: CDR1 MNHEY and CDR2 SMNVEV (reference sequence). The CDR3 length is 15 residues. V lost 8 bases and J lost 4; bases outside the gene matches: 13. The sequenced sample was peripheral blood. The chain combines TRBV27 with TRBJ2-5, with 7 bases fitting TRBD2. The source of this sequence is a human donor in a cohort sampled during active COVID-19. The CDR3 reads CASRGLGEGRETQYF. DNA of the CDR3: TGTGCCAGCCGGGGATTGGGGGAGGGGCGAGAGACCCAGTACTTC.